This is a list of T cell receptor beta chains from one sample in a study of OX40 agonist ivuxolimab in advanced cancers. Using immunoSEQ multiplex PCR, the repertoire was profiled, and TCRdb retains in-frame clones only, with some absent. The sample has tens of thousands of clones; approximately 89% are singletons. The material was CD4+ or CD8+ T cells sorted from blood, obtained in a trial of the OX40 agonist ivuxolimab. Receptors originate from an adult with an advanced solid tumor such as melanoma, head and neck, liver or kidney cancer. CDR3s include the opening cysteine and the closing phenylalanine or tryptophan. Fields, in order: CDR3 DNA, CDR3 protein, V gene, J gene, D gene, clone size. A D gene is named only where the DNA matches it firmly. Clone size is stated in some rows and not others, as once, few, many or a class when expanded.

TGTGCCAGCAGTTTCAACACAGATACGCAGTATTTT	CASSFNTDTQYF	TRBV6-1	TRBJ2-3	-	-
TGTGCCAGCAGCGTAGGTGGGGCCCGGAGCTCCTACGAGCAGTACTTC	CASSVGGARSSYEQYF	TRBV9	TRBJ2-7	-	-
TGCGCCAACAGATTCGGACTAGCTGGTGAGCAGTTCTTC	CANRFGLAGEQFF	TRBV4-1	TRBJ2-1	TRBD2	-
TGTGCCAGCAGTAACAGGGTGAACACTGAAGCTTTCTTT	CASSNRVNTEAFF	TRBV7-8	TRBJ1-1	-	few
TGTGCCAGCAGCTCGGACGGCGGGTCGAATGAGCAGTTCTTC	CASSSDGGSNEQFF	TRBV5-4	TRBJ2-1	-	-
TGTGCCAGCAGCCTCACCAGAGACACTGAAGCTTTCTTT	CASSLTRDTEAFF	TRBV7-3	TRBJ1-1	-	once
TGCGCCAGCAGCTTGGATATATGGGCAGAGCGAGACTTC	CASSLDIWAERDF	TRBV5-1	TRBJ2-7	-	-
TGTGCCAGCTGGCGCGGGAATGAGCAGTACTTC	CASWRGNEQYF	TRBV2	TRBJ2-7	-	-
TGTGCCAGTAGTCAAGGGACTTCCACAGATACGCAGTATTTT	CASSQGTSTDTQYF	TRBV19	TRBJ2-3	-	-
TGTGCCAGCAGTTTAGTATCCAACAATCAGCCCCAGCATTTT	CASSLVSNNQPQHF	TRBV27	TRBJ1-5	-	-
TGCGCCAGCAGCTTAGGGGCGGGGACCGGGGAGCTGTTTTTT	CASSLGAGTGELFF	TRBV5-1	TRBJ2-2	-	-
TGTGCCAGCAGCATGGGGGCGCCTTCCTACAATGAGCAGTTCTTC	CASSMGAPSYNEQFF	TRBV5-4	TRBJ2-1	-	-
TGTGCCAGCAGTTATATGGCTAGCGGGGGGGCCGGGGAGCTGTTTTTT	CASSYMASGGAGELFF	TRBV6-5	TRBJ2-2	TRBD2	-
TGTGCCACCAGCGGACAGGGGGCGGAAAGAAACACCATATATTTT	CATSGQGAERNTIYF	TRBV15	TRBJ1-3	TRBD1	-
TGTGCTAGTGCCCGGGGGGAACTCTACAATGAGCAGTTCTTC	CASARGELYNEQFF	TRBV12-5	TRBJ2-1	TRBD2	-
TGTGCCAGCAGCTTAACAGCTTCGAGCGAGCAGTACTTC	CASSLTASSEQYF	TRBV7-3	TRBJ2-7	-	-
TGTGCCAGTCGGACTAGCGGGAGGGCAGATACGCAGTATTTT	CASRTSGRADTQYF	TRBV19	TRBJ2-3	TRBD2	once
TGTGCCAGCAGCCCAAGGGGGGACACTGAAGCTTTCTTT	CASSPRGDTEAFF	TRBV7-3	TRBJ1-1	-	-
TGTGCCAGCAGCTTGAAGGGGGGGGGTGAGCAGTTCTTC	CASSLKGGGEQFF	TRBV5-4	TRBJ2-1	-	-
TGCGCCAGCATGAGGGGCGAGAACACCGGGGAGCTGTTTTTT	CASMRGENTGELFF	TRBV5-1	TRBJ2-2	-	-
TGTGCCTGGAGTGTCCGACAGGGGGCAAATTCACCCCTCCACTTT	CAWSVRQGANSPLHF	TRBV30	TRBJ1-6	TRBD1	-
TGTGCCAGCAGCTTTAGCGGTTCGAACTACAATGAGCAGTTCTTC	CASSFSGSNYNEQFF	TRBV11-1	TRBJ2-1	-	-
TGCGCCAGCAGCTTGGGAGGGGACAGTTTTTCCTACGCGCAGTACTTC	CASSLGGDSFSYAQYF	TRBV5-1	TRBJ2-7	TRBD1	-
TGTGCCAGCAGCAGGTGGGGCGCGTATGGCTACACCTTC	CASSRWGAYGYTF	TRBV11-3	TRBJ1-2	-	-